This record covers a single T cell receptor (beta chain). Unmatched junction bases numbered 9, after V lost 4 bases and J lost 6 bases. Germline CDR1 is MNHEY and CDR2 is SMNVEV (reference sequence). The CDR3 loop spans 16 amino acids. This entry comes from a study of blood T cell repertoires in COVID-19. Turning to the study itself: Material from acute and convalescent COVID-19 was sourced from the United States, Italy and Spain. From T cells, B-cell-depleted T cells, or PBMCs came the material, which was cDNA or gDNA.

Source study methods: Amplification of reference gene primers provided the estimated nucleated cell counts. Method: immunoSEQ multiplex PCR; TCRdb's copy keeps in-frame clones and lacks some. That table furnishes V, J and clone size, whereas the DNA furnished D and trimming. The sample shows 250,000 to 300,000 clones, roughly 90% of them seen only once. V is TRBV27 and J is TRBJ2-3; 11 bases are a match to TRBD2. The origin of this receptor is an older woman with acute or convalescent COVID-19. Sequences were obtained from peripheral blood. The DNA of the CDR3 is TGTGCCAGCAGTTCGCCGGGACTAGCGGCAAGGGATACGCAGTATTTT. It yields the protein CASSSPGLAARDTQYF.